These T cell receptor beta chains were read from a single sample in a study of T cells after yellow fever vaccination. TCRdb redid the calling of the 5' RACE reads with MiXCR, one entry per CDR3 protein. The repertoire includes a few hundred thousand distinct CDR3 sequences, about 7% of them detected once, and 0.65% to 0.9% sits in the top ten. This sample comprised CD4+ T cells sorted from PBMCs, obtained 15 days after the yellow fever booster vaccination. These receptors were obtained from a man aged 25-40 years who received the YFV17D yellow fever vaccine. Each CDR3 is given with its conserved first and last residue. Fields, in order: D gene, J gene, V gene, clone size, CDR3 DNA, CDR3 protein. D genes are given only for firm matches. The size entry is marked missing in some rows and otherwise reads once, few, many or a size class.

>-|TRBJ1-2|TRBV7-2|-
TGTGCCAGCAGCCCGGGTTTATCTCTTGGCTACACCTTC
CASSPGLSLGYTF
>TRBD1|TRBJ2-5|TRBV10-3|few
TGTGCCATCAGCCGTAGGACAGGGGGCGGCCAGACCCAGTACTTC
CAISRRTGGGQTQYF
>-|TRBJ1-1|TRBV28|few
TGTGCCAGCAGTACAGGGTCATATGGCACTGAAGCTTTCTTT
CASSTGSYGTEAFF
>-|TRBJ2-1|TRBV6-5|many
TGTGCCAGCAGTTACACCCTCGGGAGCGACAATGAGCAGTTCTTC
CASSYTLGSDNEQFF
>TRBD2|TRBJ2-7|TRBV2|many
TGTGCCAGCAGCGGGGGGAAGGCCTACGAGCAGTACTTC
CASSGGKAYEQYF
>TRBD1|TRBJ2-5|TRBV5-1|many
TGCGCCAGCAGCTCAGGACAGGGAGGAGAGACCCAGTACTTC
CASSSGQGGETQYF
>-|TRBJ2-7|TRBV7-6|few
TGTGCCAGCAGCTTGCGTAGGGCGGGGAGCCCCAACGAGCAGTACTTC
CASSLRRAGSPNEQYF
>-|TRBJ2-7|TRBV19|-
TGTGCCAGTAGGCCAAACCGGGCGGGGAACTCCTACGAGCAGTACTTC
CASRPNRAGNSYEQYF
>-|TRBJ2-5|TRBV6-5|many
TGTGCCAGCAGGCTAGGACCGTACCAAGAGACCCAGTACTTC
CASRLGPYQETQYF
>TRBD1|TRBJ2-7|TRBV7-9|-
TGTGCCAGCACCACAGGGGGCTCCGAGCAGTACTTC
CASTTGGSEQYF
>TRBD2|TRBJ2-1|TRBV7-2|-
TGTGCCAGCAGAAAATCGGGACTAGCAGACAATGAGCAGTTCTTC
CASRKSGLADNEQFF
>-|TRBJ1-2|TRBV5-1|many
TGCGCCAGCAGCTTTGGCGATTCGGGCAACTATGGCTACACCTTC
CASSFGDSGNYGYTF
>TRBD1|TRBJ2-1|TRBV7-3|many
TGTGCCAGCAGCATGGGACAGGGACGTACGTTTGAGCAGTTCTTC
CASSMGQGRTFEQFF
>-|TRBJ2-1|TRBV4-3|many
TGCGCCAGCAGCCAAGAGAAAGGGGATCTTTACAATGAGCAGTTCTTC
CASSQEKGDLYNEQFF
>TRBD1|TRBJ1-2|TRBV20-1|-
TGCAGTGCTGACGAGGACAGGGGTGGTGGCTACACCTTC
CSADEDRGGGYTF
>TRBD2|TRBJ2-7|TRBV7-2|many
TGTGCCAGCAGCCATAGCGGGAGGGTCTACGAGCAGTACTTC
CASSHSGRVYEQYF
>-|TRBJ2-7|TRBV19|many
TGTGCCAGTAGCGGATACTCCTACGAGCAGTACTTC
CASSGYSYEQYF
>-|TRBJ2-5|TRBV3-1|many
TGTGCCAGCAGCCAAGAGCCGACCCAGTACTTC
CASSQEPTQYF
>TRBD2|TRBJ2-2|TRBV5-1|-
TGCGCCAGCAGCTCGTTTAGCGGGAGGATCGACGGGGAGCTGTTTTTT
CASSSFSGRIDGELFF
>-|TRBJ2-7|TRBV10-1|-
TGCGCCAGCAGTGGTGGGGGTCCCCCCTACGAGCAGTACTTC
CASSGGGPPYEQYF
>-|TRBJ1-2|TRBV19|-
TGTGCCAGTACCTCGCTAAGTCGGAGCTACACCTTC
CASTSLSRSYTF
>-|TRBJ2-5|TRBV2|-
TGTGCCAGCAGTGGGGGCCAGAGGGGCGAGGGAGGGACCCAGTACTTC
CASSGGQRGEGGTQYF
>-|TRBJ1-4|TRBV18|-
TGTGCCAGCTCACTTACCACGTCTATCGGCTCTGATAATGAAAAACTGTTTTTT
CASSLTTSIGSDNEKLFF
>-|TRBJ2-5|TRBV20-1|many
TGCAGTGGGACAGATTCAACCAAGGGGACCCAGTACTTC
CSGTDSTKGTQYF
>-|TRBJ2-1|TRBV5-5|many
TGTGCCAGCAGCCTGGGACTTGGGGCCTACAATGAGCAGTTCTTC
CASSLGLGAYNEQFF
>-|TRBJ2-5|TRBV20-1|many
TGCAGTGGTGGGGCAGGGGCAGAGACCCAGTACTTC
CSGGAGAETQYF
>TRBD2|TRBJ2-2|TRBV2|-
TGTGCCAGCAGCCTACTAGCGACCACCGGGGAGCTGTTTTTT
CASSLLATTGELFF
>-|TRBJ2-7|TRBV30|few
TGTGTCTGGAGTGTAAGTGGTGGGGGAGCCGGGGAGCAGTACTTC
CVWSVSGGGAGEQYF
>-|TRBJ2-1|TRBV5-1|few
TGCGCCAGCAGCATGGGGCGGATGGGGTCGTTTGATGAGCAGTTCTTC
CASSMGRMGSFDEQFF
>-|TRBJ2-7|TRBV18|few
TGTGCCAGCTCACCAAATAGCGAGACCTACGAGCAGTACTTC
CASSPNSETYEQYF
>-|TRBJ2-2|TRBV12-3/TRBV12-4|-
TGTGCCAGCAGTTTAGGCGGGACGTACACCGGGGAGCTGTTTTTT
CASSLGGTYTGELFF
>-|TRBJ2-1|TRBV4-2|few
TGTGCCAGCAGCCAAACAACTAGCTCCTACAATGAGCAGTTCTTC
CASSQTTSSYNEQFF
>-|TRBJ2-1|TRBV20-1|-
TGCAGTGCTAGAAGTCCGGGCCATAACTTCCCCTACAATGAGCAGTTCTTC
CSARSPGHNFPYNEQFF
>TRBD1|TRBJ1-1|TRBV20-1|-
TGCAGTGCTATCCAGGGGGCACAGAACACTGAAGCTTTCTTT
CSAIQGAQNTEAFF
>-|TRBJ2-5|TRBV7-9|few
TGTGCCAGCAGCCACCCTCCCCTAGCGGAGACCCAGTACTTC
CASSHPPLAETQYF
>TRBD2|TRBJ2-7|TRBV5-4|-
TGTGCCAGCAGTCGGGACTACCAAGTCTACGAGCAGTACTTC
CASSRDYQVYEQYF
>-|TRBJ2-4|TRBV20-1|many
TGCAGTGCTAGTTTGTCCGTAACCAAAAACATTCAGTACTTC
CSASLSVTKNIQYF
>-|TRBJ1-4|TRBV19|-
TGTGCCAGTAGTATAGCAGGCGGAACTAATGAAAAACTGTTTTTT
CASSIAGGTNEKLFF
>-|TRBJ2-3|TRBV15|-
TGTGCCACCAGCAGAGATTATCCTCTTAGCACAGATACGCAGTATTTT
CATSRDYPLSTDTQYF
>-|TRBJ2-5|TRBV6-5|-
TGTGCCAGCAGTTACTCGAAAGGGGAAGAGACCCAGTACTTC
CASSYSKGEETQYF
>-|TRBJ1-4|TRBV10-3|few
TGTGCCATCAGTGAGTACGCGGCCGGTAATGAAAAACTGTTTTTT
CAISEYAAGNEKLFF